The clone carrying this T cell receptor beta chain was seen repeatedly, ten times or more. Antigen specificity is unknown. V was clipped by 6 bases and J by 1 base, with 8 bases between them. This CDR3 comprises 13 residues. This entry belongs to a study of T-cell reconstitution after alpha-beta-depleted transplantation in children. Findings and caveats of the study: High day-60 TCRbeta diversity in some patients came from surviving recipient T cells and thymic progenitors. Roughly two months post-transplant, alpha-beta T cells reportedly originated from several hundred graft clones that had expanded.

TCRbeta library preparation incorporated unique molecular identifiers. TCRdb re-derived calls from the PCR reads in MiXCR, one entry per CDR3 protein. The sample contains almost 500,000 distinct CDR3 sequences, about 11% of which appear only once. V and J are TRBV12-3 or TRBV12-4 and TRBJ2-3, with D hard to call. Source: PBMCs, taken before TCRalphabeta/CD19-depleted stem cell transplant. The receptor was derived from a child younger than 10 with inherited bone marrow failure, due to receive a stem cell transplant. The CDR3 reads CASRLGGTDTQYF. The CDR3 bases are TGTGCCAGCAGGCTAGGTGGCACAGATACGCAGTATTTT.